These 24 T cell receptor beta chains came from one sample sequenced in a study of a mutant IDH1 vaccine in newly diagnosed glioma (TCRdb year 2021). These TCRs' antigens remain unknown. In light of the paper, this sample's time point label describes: week 5, during vaccination. Every vaccine dose consisted of 300 ug of a 20-mer mutant IDH1 peptide in Montanide, administered subcutaneously together with topical imiquimod. Libraries were made using the immunoSEQ multiplex PCR assay. In TCRdb, the immuneACCESS table is reduced to in-frame sequences with V and J assigned. These tables do not hold every clone; where another copy was compared, an unresolved V gene accounts for under half, and the others remain unexplained. The sample yields about 25,000 clones; 77% were counted once. The biggest ten clones account for roughly a tenth of the sample. The sequencing here drew on PBMCs, taken from a glioma patient whose treatment included an IDH1 peptide vaccine. The receptors here all came from a man between 40 and 49 years old with glioma.

The rearrangement links TRBV2 to TRBJ2-1, with TRBD2 as a possible D gene (6 bases). V lost 7 bases and J lost 3, with 16 bases in between. The CDR3 runs 15 residues. Germline CDR1 SNHLY, CDR2 FYNNEI. Here the CDR3 reads CASTERRALYNEQFF. CDR3 DNA sequence: TGTGCCAGCACCGAACGGAGGGCCCTCTACAATGAGCAGTTCTTC.

The V gene is TRBV18, the J gene TRBJ2-7, with D possibly matching TRBD2 (5 bases). The V gene's germline CDR1 is KGHSH and CDR2 LQKENI. This CDR3 spans 15 amino acids. The ends were cut back, 3 bases at V and 1 base at J, with 13 bases in the middle. CDR3 nucleotides: TGTGCCAGCTCACCCGCGAGGGCAGGATCCTACGAGCAGTACTTC. This gives the protein CASSPARAGSYEQYF. Complete variable domain (other parts from reference TRBV18 and TRBJ2-7): NAGVMQNPRHLVRRRGQEARLRCSPMKGHSHVYWYRQLPEEGLKFMVYLQKENIIDESGMPKERFSAEFPKEGPSILRIQQVVRGDSAAYFCASSPARAGSYEQYFGPGTRLTVT.

The gene calls are TRBV9 and TRBJ1-3; D is undetermined. Germline assignment: CDR1 SGDLS and CDR2 YYNGEE. The CDR3 extends over 15 amino acids. V was pared by 6 bases and J by 3 bases, with 16 bases between. The chain's CDR3 is CASKSGPGDGNTIYF. The CDR3 bases are TGTGCCAGCAAATCGGGCCCCGGAGATGGAAACACCATATATTTT.

This sequence joins TRBV9 and TRBJ2-3; 7 bases align to TRBD1. V lost 3 bases and J lost 0; bases outside the gene matches: 7. The CDR3 runs 16 residues. Germline assignment: CDR1 SGDLS and CDR2 YYNGEE. CDR3 amino acids: CASSAGTAPSTDTQYF. The CDR3 nucleotides read TGTGCCAGCAGCGCAGGGACAGCTCCTAGCACAGATACGCAGTATTTT.

V and J are TRBV29-1 and TRBJ1-2; 10 nucleotides match TRBD1. Trimming took 4 bases from V and 7 from J; bases not matched to a gene: 9. This CDR3 region has 14 residues. CDR1 and CDR2 from the germline V gene are SQVTM and ANQGSEA. The CDR3 DNA is TGCAGCGTTGGGTCGGGACAGGGGTATGGTGGCTACACCTTC. The encoded protein is CSVGSGQGYGGYTF.

The chain carries TRBV4-1 and TRBJ2-7; D is perhaps TRBD1 or TRBD2 (6 bases each). The CDR3 extends over 19 amino acids. The germline V and J ends were trimmed by 0 bases and 7 bases, with 28 bases remaining between them. Germline loops: CDR1 MGHRA, CDR2 YSYEKL. CDR3 loop: CASSQDPPSRGGHPLEQYF. CDR3 DNA: TGCGCCAGCAGCCAAGACCCCCCGTCGCGTGGGGGGCACCCACTGGAGCAGTACTTC.

The J gene is TRBJ2-3, the V gene TRBV2; tentatively, D is TRBD1 or TRBD2 (5 bases each). This CDR3 region has 16 residues. Trimming removed 10 bases at V and 2 bases at J, with 22 bases between. Germline loops: CDR1 SNHLY, CDR2 FYNNEI. This CDR3 is CATIERGAQVTDTQYF. The CDR3 region has the DNA TGTGCCACCATCGAGAGAGGGGCACAGGTCACAGATACGCAGTATTTT. Full variable domain (rest looked up from reference TRBV2 and TRBJ2-3): EPEVTQTPSHQVTQMGQEVILRCVPISNHLYFYWYRQILGQKVEFLVSFYNNEISEKSEIFDDQFSVERPDGSNFTLKIRSTKLEDSAMYFCATIERGAQVTDTQYFGPGTRLTVL.

A few counts support this clone. The chain carries TRBV27 and TRBJ1-3; TRBD1 matches 8 bases. The V segment lost 4 bases and the J segment 0 bases; nucleotides outside the gene matches: 5. The germline V gene has CDR1 MNHEY and CDR2 SMNVEV (reference sequence). This CDR3 is built from 16 residues. The CDR3 region has the DNA TGTGCCAGCAGTTCAAACAGGGGGACCTCTGGAAACACCATATATTTT. Translation: CASSSNRGTSGNTIYF.

CDR3 DNA: TGTGCCAGCAGCTCTCTAGCGGGAGTCTACGAGCAGTACTTC. This gives the protein CASSSLAGVYEQYF. The rearrangement uses TRBV7-8 and TRBJ2-7; TRBD2 aligns across 10 bases. The trim removed 4 bases at V and 3 bases at J, leaving 3 bases unmatched. CDR1 and CDR2 from the germline V gene are SGHVS and FQNEAQ. The CDR3 spans 14 residues.

This chain links TRBV4-1 with TRBJ2-1, with D unresolved. CDR3 length: 14 residues. Trimming took off 0 bases at V and 8 bases at J, with 11 bases between the two ends. Germline V gene lookup returns CDR1 MGHRA and CDR2 YSYEKL. This chain's CDR3 is CASSQEPPTHEQFF. The DNA of the CDR3 is TGCGCCAGCAGCCAAGAGCCGCCCACCCATGAGCAGTTCTTC.

This clone showed up just once. V gene TRBV5-6 combines with J gene TRBJ1-1, with D perhaps TRBD1 (6 bases). V was clipped by 3 bases and J by 4 bases, with 16 bases between them. CDR1 is SGHDT and CDR2 is YYEEEE in the germline V gene. The CDR3 extends over 15 amino acids. CDR3 bases: TGTGCCAGCAGCTGGGGGGCGGGGGCCAGCACTGAAGCTTTCTTT. It is translated as CASSWGAGASTEAFF.

The rearrangement links TRBV19 to TRBJ2-3; no definite D call. The CDR3 totals 11 residues. Trimming removed 3 bases from V and 5 bases from J, with 3 bases in between. Per germline, CDR1 LNHDA and CDR2 SQIVND (reference sequence). The CDR3 coding sequence is TGTGCCAGTAGTATTGAAGATACGCAGTATTTT. The encoded protein is CASSIEDTQYF.

V usage is TRBV11-2 and J usage is TRBJ2-3, with 10 bases fitting TRBD2. The CDR3 has 17 residues. CDR1 is SGHAT, CDR2 FQNNGV, per germline. J lost 2 bases, V lost 0 bases, and 5 bases had no gene match. The CDR3, as DNA: TGTGCCAGCAGCTTAGATCCCCTAGCGGGAGCCACAGATACGCAGTATTTT. Protein sequence: CASSLDPLAGATDTQYF.

The gene calls are TRBV6-5 and TRBJ2-1; TRBD2 aligns across 10 bases. This CDR3 has 16 residues. V lost 2 bases to trimming and J lost 9 bases; unmatched junction nucleotides: 10. Germline V CDR1 and CDR2: MNHEY, SVGAGI. This CDR3 is CASSYEASGSKGEQFF. Written as DNA, the CDR3 is TGTGCCAGCAGTTACGAAGCTAGCGGGAGTAAGGGTGAGCAGTTCTTC.

This clone has only one observation. The chain employs TRBV15 and TRBJ2-5, with D unclear. The J call may be faulty, since TRBJ2-7 better matches the DNA end. Germline V gene lookup returns CDR1 LNHNV and CDR2 YYDKDF (reference sequence). The CDR3 is 17 residues long. CDR3 DNA sequence: TGTGCCACCAGCAGAGATCTAGGAGCAGGAGTTACCTACGAGCAGTACTTC. This encodes CATSRDLGAGVTYEQYF.

The sample holds a few counts of this clone. The chain has TRBV5-8 and TRBJ2-5; D call uncertain. Trimming took off 0 bases at V and 2 bases at J, with 20 bases between the two ends. Germline loops: CDR1 SGHTS, CDR2 YDEGEE. The CDR3 loop spans 18 amino acids. In nucleotides, the CDR3 is TGTGCCAGCAGCTTGGGGCGAGGACCGAGCCTATCACAAGAGACCCAGTACTTC. Translation: CASSLGRGPSLSQETQYF.

CDR3 sequence: CASSHGPEEQYF. The CDR3 DNA is TGTGCCAGCAGCCACGGACCCGAAGAGCAGTACTTC. This chain links TRBV7-9 with TRBJ2-7; D call uncertain. V lost 5 bases to trimming and J lost 7 bases, with 12 bases between them. The CDR3 contains 12 residues. From germline, CDR1 is SEHNR and CDR2 FQNEAQ (reference sequence).

The rearrangement joins TRBV11-2 to TRBJ2-7; unclear D gene. Germline CDR1 SGHAT, CDR2 FQNNGV. The V end lost 0 bases, the J end lost 4 bases, and 7 bases lay between the germline ends. The CDR3 totals 13 residues. DNA of the CDR3: TGTGCCAGCAGCTTAGACCGACGGTACGAGCAGTACTTC. Translation gives CASSLDRRYEQYF. Full variable domain (missing parts from reference TRBV11-2 and TRBJ2-7): EAGVAQSPRYKIIEKRQSVAFWCNPISGHATLYWYQQILGQGPKLLIQFQNNGVVDDSQLPKDRFSAERLKGVDSTLKIQPAKLEDSAVYLCASSLDRRYEQYFGPGTRLTVT.

V gene TRBV5-4 combines with J gene TRBJ1-3, with 7 nucleotides matching TRBD1. The ends lost 5 bases at V and 1 base at J; junction bases unmatched: 9. This CDR3 is 16 amino acids long. CDR1 SGHNT and CDR2 YYREEE come from the germline V gene (reference sequence). CDR3 in amino acids: CASSDPGGRSGNTIYF. The CDR3 DNA reads TGTGCCAGCAGTGACCCAGGGGGTCGGTCTGGAAACACCATATATTTT.

The J gene is TRBJ2-3, the V gene TRBV27; 9 nucleotides match TRBD1. CDR1 is MNHEY, CDR2 SMNVEV, per germline (reference sequence). There are 16 residues in the CDR3. The V segment lost 4 bases and the J segment 3 bases; nucleotides outside the gene matches: 8. CDR3 region: CASSSTGGEGTDTQYF. The CDR3 DNA is TGTGCCAGCAGTTCAACAGGGGGCGAGGGAACAGATACGCAGTATTTT.

The chain joins TRBV19 to TRBJ2-5; the match to TRBD2 covers 10 bases. The V segment lost 3 bases and the J segment 5 bases; nucleotides outside the gene matches: 15. Germline V lookup: CDR1 LNHDA, CDR2 SQIVND (reference sequence). CDR3 size: 18 residues. Here the CDR3 reads CASSIFAASGRVQETQYF. CDR3 nucleotide sequence: TGTGCCAGTAGTATTTTTGCGGCTAGCGGGAGAGTTCAGGAGACCCAGTACTTC.

This clone was seen only once. The V gene is TRBV28, the J gene TRBJ1-1; 9 bases map to TRBD1. This CDR3 spans 15 amino acids. Germline V gene lookup returns CDR1 MDHEN and CDR2 SYDVKM. V shed 4 bases, J shed 5 bases, and the junction held 8 bases outside the gene matches. Written as DNA, the CDR3 is TGTGCCAGCAGTTCAATTACAGGGGGCGCGACTGAAGCTTTCTTT. Translation gives CASSSITGGATEAFF.

The chain couples TRBV19 to TRBJ2-5; 7 nucleotides match TRBD1. This CDR3 has 15 amino acids. V was clipped by 3 bases and J by 5 bases; unmatched bases: 9. Germline V lookup: CDR1 LNHDA, CDR2 SQIVND (reference sequence). The CDR3 sequence: CASSIRQGGGETQYF. CDR3 nucleotides: TGTGCCAGTAGTATCCGACAGGGCGGCGGGGAGACCCAGTACTTC.

The chain recombines TRBV2 with TRBJ2-2; D is ambiguous. Deletions cut 4 bases from V and 6 bases from J, with 12 bases between. In germline, CDR1 is SNHLY, CDR2 FYNNEI. The CDR3 covers 14 residues. Here the CDR3 reads CASSGNYYAGELFF. CDR3 bases: TGTGCCAGCAGTGGTAACTATTACGCCGGGGAGCTGTTTTTT. Complete variable domain (other parts from reference TRBV2 and TRBJ2-2): EPEVTQTPSHQVTQMGQEVILRCVPISNHLYFYWYRQILGQKVEFLVSFYNNEISEKSEIFDDQFSVERPDGSNFTLKIRSTKLEDSAMYFCASSGNYYAGELFFGEGSRLTVL.